These T cell receptor beta chains were read from a single sample in a study of CD8+ T cells in alopecia areata. Generated by immunoSEQ multiplex PCR, the TCRdb table keeps only in-frame clones and is missing some. The sample lists 270,000 or so clones; nearly 60% were seen once. The input for sequencing was CD4+ T cells sorted from blood, taken at week 24, from a patient treated with tofacitinib. All receptors come from a human donor with alopecia areata. Each CDR3 is given with its conserved first and last residue. Fields, in order: V gene, J gene, clone size, D gene, CDR3 protein, CDR3 DNA. The D gene is left open where the match is weak. Size values are once, few and many counts, or a class for expanded clones, and some rows have none.

v_call: TRBV7-8
j_call: TRBJ1-5
clone_size: NA
d_call: TRBD1
cdr3_aa: CASSLGRGHGQPQHF
cdr3_nt: TGTGCCAGCAGCTTAGGCAGGGGGCATGGACAGCCCCAGCATTTT

v_call: TRBV30
j_call: TRBJ2-2
clone_size: NA
d_call: NA
cdr3_aa: CAWSSTPPWSLSGELFF
cdr3_nt: TGTGCCTGGAGTTCAACCCCACCTTGGTCACTATCCGGGGAGCTGTTTTTT

v_call: TRBV30
j_call: TRBJ1-1
clone_size: few
d_call: TRBD1
cdr3_aa: CAWSGQANTEAFF
cdr3_nt: TGTGCCTGGAGCGGACAGGCGAACACTGAAGCTTTCTTT

v_call: TRBV6-6
j_call: TRBJ1-1
clone_size: NA
d_call: NA
cdr3_aa: CAAARVGPGEAFF
cdr3_nt: TGTGCCGCAGCCAGGGTGGGGCCTGGTGAAGCTTTCTTT

v_call: TRBV25-1
j_call: TRBJ2-3
clone_size: once
d_call: NA
cdr3_aa: CASSEFQGGTDTQYF
cdr3_nt: TGTGCCAGCAGTGAATTTCAGGGTGGCACAGATACGCAGTATTTT

v_call: TRBV5-4
j_call: TRBJ1-4
clone_size: NA
d_call: NA
cdr3_aa: CASSLDLLNEKLFF
cdr3_nt: TGTGCCAGCAGCTTGGATTTGCTGAATGAAAAACTGTTTTTT

v_call: TRBV4-2
j_call: TRBJ2-6
clone_size: NA
d_call: NA
cdr3_aa: CASSQEESGANVLTF
cdr3_nt: TGTGCCAGCAGCCAAGAGGAGTCTGGGGCCAACGTCCTGACTTTC

v_call: TRBV30
j_call: TRBJ1-1
clone_size: NA
d_call: NA
cdr3_aa: CAWGGWNTEAFF
cdr3_nt: TGTGCCTGGGGGGGCTGGAACACTGAAGCTTTCTTT

v_call: TRBV18
j_call: TRBJ2-5
clone_size: NA
d_call: NA
cdr3_aa: CASSPLEGETQYF
cdr3_nt: TGTGCCAGCTCACCATTGGAGGGAGAGACCCAGTACTTC

v_call: TRBV5-1
j_call: TRBJ2-7
clone_size: few
d_call: TRBD1
cdr3_aa: CASSSGQGSFYEQYF
cdr3_nt: TGCGCCAGCAGCTCGGGACAGGGGAGTTTTTACGAGCAGTACTTC

v_call: TRBV6-5
j_call: TRBJ2-7
clone_size: NA
d_call: NA
cdr3_aa: CASSNRRTQQYF
cdr3_nt: TGTGCCAGCAGCAACAGGCGGACACAGCAGTACTTC

v_call: TRBV30
j_call: TRBJ1-2
clone_size: once
d_call: TRBD1
cdr3_aa: CAWSVGGGIRNGYTF
cdr3_nt: TGTGCCTGGAGTGTAGGAGGGGGCATACGTAATGGCTACACCTTC

v_call: TRBV7-2
j_call: TRBJ2-5
clone_size: NA
d_call: TRBD2
cdr3_aa: CASSLASGLAGARETQYF
cdr3_nt: TGTGCCAGCAGCTTAGCCTCTGGACTAGCGGGGGCCCGAGAGACCCAGTACTTC

v_call: TRBV28
j_call: TRBJ2-7
clone_size: many
d_call: TRBD2
cdr3_aa: CASSFQSGGNEQYF
cdr3_nt: TGTGCCAGCAGTTTCCAGTCGGGAGGGAACGAGCAGTACTTC

v_call: TRBV11-2
j_call: TRBJ2-2
clone_size: NA
d_call: NA
cdr3_aa: CASAREVTGELFF
cdr3_nt: TGTGCCAGCGCCCGAGAGGTCACCGGGGAGCTGTTTTTT

v_call: TRBV28
j_call: TRBJ1-5
clone_size: NA
d_call: NA
cdr3_aa: CATLGPGANQPQHF
cdr3_nt: TGTGCCACCCTCGGGCCCGGCGCCAATCAGCCCCAGCATTTT

v_call: TRBV12-5
j_call: TRBJ2-3
clone_size: NA
d_call: NA
cdr3_aa: CASGSSGTDTQYF
cdr3_nt: TGTGCTAGTGGTTCCTCGGGCACAGATACGCAGTATTTT

v_call: TRBV5-1
j_call: TRBJ1-6
clone_size: NA
d_call: TRBD1
cdr3_aa: CASSLDRGDSPLHF
cdr3_nt: TGCGCCAGCAGCTTGGACAGGGGAGATTCACCCCTCCACTTT

v_call: TRBV30
j_call: TRBJ1-5
clone_size: NA
d_call: NA
cdr3_aa: CAWSASNLNQPQHF
cdr3_nt: TGTGCCTGGAGTGCGAGCAACCTTAATCAGCCCCAGCATTTT

v_call: TRBV1
j_call: TRBJ2-1
clone_size: NA
d_call: NA
cdr3_aa: CTSSRLIGTEINNEQFF
cdr3_nt: TGCACCAGCAGCCGCCTAATCGGGACGGAAATTAACAATGAGCAGTTCTTC

v_call: TRBV7-9
j_call: TRBJ1-4
clone_size: NA
d_call: TRBD1
cdr3_aa: CASSFGQVNEKLFF
cdr3_nt: TGTGCCAGCAGCTTCGGACAGGTTAATGAAAAACTGTTTTTT

v_call: TRBV6-8
j_call: TRBJ2-2
clone_size: NA
d_call: TRBD2
cdr3_aa: CASSMYTPGTSGVMSTGELFF
cdr3_nt: TGTGCCAGCAGTATGTATACCCCCGGGACTAGCGGGGTTATGAGCACCGGGGAGCTGTTTTTT

v_call: TRBV18
j_call: TRBJ1-2
clone_size: NA
d_call: NA
cdr3_aa: CASSPEQGNYGYTF
cdr3_nt: TGTGCCAGCTCACCAGAGCAGGGAAACTATGGCTACACCTTC

v_call: TRBV2
j_call: TRBJ2-3
clone_size: NA
d_call: NA
cdr3_aa: CASSETAGIGDTQYF
cdr3_nt: TGTGCCAGCAGTGAAACGGCAGGGATTGGAGATACGCAGTATTTT

v_call: TRBV6-6
j_call: TRBJ2-5
clone_size: NA
d_call: NA
cdr3_aa: CASSYSIRGGQETQYF
cdr3_nt: TGTGCCAGCAGTTACTCAATTCGGGGCGGCCAAGAGACCCAGTACTTC

v_call: TRBV4-2
j_call: TRBJ2-5
clone_size: NA
d_call: NA
cdr3_aa: CASSPGLQRTQETQYF
cdr3_nt: TGTGCCAGCAGCCCCGGCCTGCAGCGAACCCAAGAGACCCAGTACTTC

v_call: TRBV5-1
j_call: TRBJ2-5
clone_size: NA
d_call: NA
cdr3_aa: CASGIQGFGETQYF
cdr3_nt: TGCGCCAGCGGCATACAGGGTTTTGGAGAGACCCAGTACTTC